This T cell receptor beta chain is drawn from a study of cytomegalovirus exposure and HLA in healthy donors. It was with 60 Vbeta and 13 Jbeta primers that the PCR ran. In the original processing: About 10 million shared chains were among the approximately 82 million unique TCR beta chains that a later analysis counted. Generated by immunoSEQ multiplex PCR, the TCRdb table keeps only in-frame clones and is missing some. V and J calls and clone size are given by that table; D and trimming were obtained from the DNA. The sample includes approximately 110,000 clones, 77% of them seen just once. V gave up 4 bases and J gave up 4 bases, with 11 bases separating them. The germline V gene has CDR1 MGHDK and CDR2 SYGVNS. CDR3 length equals 14 residues.

Sequencing was done on a sample of PBMCs. This chain links TRBV25-1 with TRBJ1-5; D unresolved. The TCR originated in a woman in her thirties or forties in good health and CMV-seropositive. The CDR3 protein is CASSGENGNQPQHF. The CDR3 DNA follows: TGTGCCAGCAGTGGGGAGAACGGGAATCAGCCCCAGCATTTT.